This T cell receptor beta chain was observed in a study of blood T cell repertoires in COVID-19. Overall study context: The United States, Italy and Spain provided the acute and convalescent COVID-19 samples.

Only in-frame clones appear in the TCRdb table, and some are missing; sequencing was by immunoSEQ multiplex PCR. The table has some 70,000 clones, about 89% seen once. The germline CDR1 and CDR2 sequences are MDHEN and SYDVKM. CDR3 length: 16 residues. Trimming stripped 5 bases from V and 5 bases from J, with 19 bases between. Sequencing input: peripheral blood. The source is a human donor in a cohort sampled during active COVID-19. The rearrangement joins TRBV28 to TRBJ2-1; TRBD1 is a possible D gene (5 bases). In DNA, the CDR3 is TGTGCCAGCAGTATCCTCGACAGTGGGCCAGACAATGAGCAGTTCTTC. Translated, it gives CASSILDSGPDNEQFF.